Listed below are T cell receptor beta chains from one sample, sequenced in a study of early T cells in non-severe SARS-CoV-2 infection. Each CDR3 protein is one row after TCRdb ran MiXCR on the 5' RACE reads. The table includes some 66,000 distinct CDR3 sequences, over 8% detected once. The sequencing input was whole blood. These TCRs come from an adult who was a healthcare worker with PCR-confirmed SARS-CoV-2 infection or an uninfected control (not recorded which). Both conserved end residues are part of each CDR3. The D gene is left open where the match is weak.

J: TRBJ1-2; V: TRBV2; D: NA; CDR3: CASSEAWGDGYTF
J: TRBJ2-3; V: TRBV11-2; D: TRBD1; CDR3: CASSPRTGTDTQYF
J: TRBJ1-1; V: TRBV7-9; D: NA; CDR3: CASSQEGRGAFF
J: TRBJ2-1; V: TRBV6-8; D: NA; CDR3: CALQRISYNEQFF
J: TRBJ1-5; V: TRBV3-1; D: NA; CDR3: CASSQATAQPQHF
J: TRBJ2-1; V: TRBV6-6; D: TRBD2; CDR3: CASSPTGTSVNNEQFF
J: TRBJ2-7; V: TRBV7-9; D: NA; CDR3: CASSLAAGDEQYF
J: TRBJ1-1; V: TRBV5-6; D: TRBD1; CDR3: CASRGTGGAGTEAFF
J: TRBJ2-3; V: TRBV12-3/TRBV12-4; D: NA; CDR3: CASSLWSRSDTDTQYF
J: TRBJ2-5; V: TRBV6-5; D: TRBD2; CDR3: CASSYSFSWLAGGGSETQYF
J: TRBJ2-3; V: TRBV7-9; D: NA; CDR3: CASSREWGTSTDTQYF
J: TRBJ1-3; V: TRBV10-3; D: NA; CDR3: CAISEFGRVSGNTIYF
J: TRBJ1-1; V: TRBV19; D: NA; CDR3: CASSRTQTGDTEAFF
J: TRBJ1-5; V: TRBV12-3/TRBV12-4; D: NA; CDR3: CASSISQPQHF
J: TRBJ2-1; V: TRBV7-6; D: TRBD2; CDR3: CASSAAGGSYNEQFF
J: TRBJ1-4; V: TRBV19; D: NA; CDR3: CASSTLVWRMNEKLFF
J: TRBJ2-7; V: TRBV20-1; D: TRBD2; CDR3: CSAKGTSGPYEQYF
J: TRBJ2-7; V: TRBV9; D: NA; CDR3: CASSRGISYEQYF
J: TRBJ2-6; V: TRBV5-1; D: NA; CDR3: CASSQGASGANVLTF
J: TRBJ1-2; V: TRBV3-1; D: NA; CDR3: CASSQDRRNYGYTF
J: TRBJ2-7; V: TRBV20-1; D: NA; CDR3: CSARIDRTYEQYF
J: TRBJ2-1; V: TRBV27; D: NA; CDR3: CASSRNRGNEQFF
J: TRBJ1-1; V: TRBV29-1; D: NA; CDR3: CSAQGHADTEAFF
J: TRBJ1-4; V: TRBV20-1; D: NA; CDR3: CSARGGGQYEKLFF
J: TRBJ1-1; V: TRBV29-1; D: NA; CDR3: CSGIVTEAFF
J: TRBJ2-3; V: TRBV5-6; D: TRBD2; CDR3: CASSWVAGTYADTQYF